This record looks at one T cell receptor beta chain sequence and its context. Its antigen is undetermined. The V and J ends lost 10 bases and 5 bases, in that order; junction bases with no gene match: 11. Per the germline V gene, CDR1 is ENHRY and CDR2 is SYGVKD. The CDR3 has 14 residues. The sample is drawn from a study of cytomegalovirus exposure and HLA in healthy donors. Study findings and constraints: Some segments of the V type, notably TRBV6-2 and TRBV6-3, were excluded as indistinguishable. CMV serostatus stood as the only immune exposure information on hand.

The PCR had 60 Vbeta and 13 Jbeta primers. The data were produced by immunoSEQ multiplex PCR, yet TCRdb's version contains in-frame clones alone and is incomplete. This table has about 140,000 clones, roughly 79% appearing once. The sequenced sample was PBMCs. The chain has TRBV10-3 and TRBJ1-1, with 9 bases identical to TRBD1. The sequence was collected from a woman aged 40-49 years in good health and CMV-seronegative. CDR3 region: CATEAGTGRTEAFF. CDR3 in DNA: TGTGCCACCGAAGCCGGGACAGGGAGGACTGAAGCTTTCTTT.